This T cell receptor beta chain was obtained from a study of T-cell memory formation after mild COVID-19. On the study more broadly: Across donors, TCR clusters were largely donor specific.

V lost 1 base and J lost 3, with 13 bases in between. The CDR3 contains 15 residues. The germline V gene encodes CDR1 SGHVS and CDR2 FNYEAQ. TCRdb independently ran MiXCR on the 5' RACE reads; one entry per CDR3 protein. This table holds about 440,000 distinct CDR3 sequences, roughly 20% found once. Study-level results: Contracting CD8+ clones were enriched in EMRA, CD4+ mainly in CM and EM. Day 15 to 85 contractors were CD4/CD8 balanced; later expanders leaned CD4+.

This clonotype was picked up a small number of times. What it binds is unknown. Sequenced material: PBMCs or a T cell subset sorted from them (not recorded which). This chain connects TRBV7-6 to TRBJ2-7, with D tentatively TRBD2 (5 bases). This clonotype originated in an adult woman who had mild COVID-19 (a few samples of this study predate the infection). Cell type and time point are not known. The DNA for the CDR3 is TGTGCCAGCAGCTTAGAGCGGTTAGATCTCTACGAGCAGTACTTC. It codes for CASSLERLDLYEQYF.